The present entry profiles one T cell receptor (beta chain) with its context. These data are taken from a study of tumor-infiltrating lymphocytes in oesophageal squamous cell carcinoma. TCRdb redid the calling of the PCR reads with MiXCR, one entry per CDR3 protein. The repertoire includes about 12,000 distinct CDR3 sequences, around three fifths of them detected once, and about 30% sits in the top ten. V was pared by 5 bases and J by 1 base, with 12 bases between. Germline V CDR1 and CDR2: SGHTA, FQGTGA. There are 15 residues in the CDR3. This receptor was identified in a female donor with esophageal squamous cell carcinoma. Input material: esophageal tumor tissue. J is TRBJ2-4 and V is TRBV7-3; TRBD1 is a possible D gene (6 bases). CDR3 in amino acids: CASSLQGSAKNIQYF. The CDR3 region has the DNA TGTGCCAGCAGCCTTCAGGGGAGTGCCAAAAACATTCAGTACTTC. Looking up the rest from reference TRBV7-3 and TRBJ2-4 gives the full variable domain: GAGVSQTPSNKVTEKGKYVELRCDPISGHTALYWYRQSLGQGPEFLIYFQGTGAADDSGLPNDRFFAVRPEGSVSTLKIQRTERGDSAVYLCASSLQGSAKNIQYFGAGTRLSVL.